Listed below are T cell receptor beta chains from one sample, sequenced in a study of blood T cell repertoires in COVID-19. Some clones are missing from TCRdb's copy, which holds only in-frame ones; the method was immunoSEQ multiplex PCR. Here the sample spans about 190,000 clones, about 88% being singletons. The sequencing sample was made of peripheral blood. The source is a man under 40 with acute or convalescent COVID-19. Each CDR3 is given with its conserved first and last residue. D genes are given only for firm matches. Clone size, where shown, is once, few, many, or a class for clones that have expanded.

cdr3_aa: CASSFVYSTEQYF
cdr3_nt: TGCGCCAGCAGCTTTGTTTATAGCACCGAGCAGTACTTC
j_call: TRBJ2-7
d_call: .
clone_size: .
v_call: TRBV5-1

cdr3_aa: CASSEQGLVGETQYF
cdr3_nt: TGTGCCAGCAGTGAACAGGGGTTGGTCGGAGAGACCCAGTACTTC
j_call: TRBJ2-5
d_call: .
clone_size: .
v_call: TRBV2

cdr3_aa: CASWSRGTEAFF
cdr3_nt: TGTGCCAGCTGGAGCAGGGGCACTGAAGCTTTCTTT
j_call: TRBJ1-1
d_call: .
clone_size: few
v_call: TRBV28

cdr3_aa: CASSVPGAGPRTFF
cdr3_nt: TGTGCCAGCAGTGTCCCAGGCGCGGGTCCCAGGACTTTCTTT
j_call: TRBJ1-1
d_call: .
clone_size: .
v_call: TRBV25-1

cdr3_aa: CAWSRTHYEQYF
cdr3_nt: TGTGCCTGGAGTCGGACACACTACGAGCAGTACTTC
j_call: TRBJ2-7
d_call: .
clone_size: .
v_call: TRBV30

cdr3_aa: CASRGPGTGKYNEQYF
cdr3_nt: TGTGCCAGTAGAGGTCCCGGGACAGGGAAGTACAACGAGCAGTACTTC
j_call: TRBJ2-7
d_call: TRBD1
clone_size: .
v_call: TRBV19

cdr3_aa: CATTLGQRGYGYTF
cdr3_nt: TGTGCCACAACCCTGGGACAGCGAGGGTATGGCTACACCTTC
j_call: TRBJ1-2
d_call: TRBD1
clone_size: .
v_call: TRBV6-5

cdr3_aa: CASSDGPGQSYNEQFF
cdr3_nt: TGTGCCAGCAGTGACGGACCGGGACAGTCTTACAATGAGCAGTTCTTC
j_call: TRBJ2-1
d_call: TRBD1
clone_size: .
v_call: TRBV6-4

cdr3_aa: CASSLDSRVNTGELFF
cdr3_nt: TGTGCCAGCAGCTTAGACTCCCGGGTTAACACCGGGGAGCTGTTTTTT
j_call: TRBJ2-2
d_call: .
clone_size: .
v_call: TRBV11-3

cdr3_aa: CASSSSLAGGPELFF
cdr3_nt: TGTGCCAGCAGCTCCTCCCTAGCGGGAGGGCCGGAGCTGTTTTTT
j_call: TRBJ2-2
d_call: TRBD2
clone_size: .
v_call: TRBV7-9

cdr3_aa: CATSDPTGTNQPQHF
cdr3_nt: TGTGCCACCAGTGACCCGACAGGAACTAATCAGCCCCAGCATTTT
j_call: TRBJ1-5
d_call: .
clone_size: .
v_call: TRBV24-1

cdr3_aa: CASSIRGSTDTQYF
cdr3_nt: TGTGCCAGTAGTATAAGGGGGAGCACAGATACGCAGTATTTT
j_call: TRBJ2-3
d_call: .
clone_size: .
v_call: TRBV19

cdr3_aa: CASSPRDTKMNTEAFF
cdr3_nt: TGTGCCAGCTCACCACGTGACACGAAAATGAACACTGAAGCTTTCTTT
j_call: TRBJ1-1
d_call: .
clone_size: .
v_call: TRBV18

cdr3_aa: CASRDSDNEKLFF
cdr3_nt: TGTGCCAGCAGGGACAGCGATAATGAAAAACTGTTTTTT
j_call: TRBJ1-4
d_call: .
clone_size: .
v_call: TRBV6-5

cdr3_aa: CASSRPGQGAYEQYF
cdr3_nt: TGTGCCAGCAGCCGGCCGGGACAGGGGGCCTACGAGCAGTACTTC
j_call: TRBJ2-7
d_call: TRBD1
clone_size: .
v_call: TRBV14

cdr3_aa: CASSLDGQPNTEAFF
cdr3_nt: TGCGCCAGCAGCTTGGACGGACAGCCGAACACTGAAGCTTTCTTT
j_call: TRBJ1-1
d_call: .
clone_size: .
v_call: TRBV5-1

cdr3_aa: CAWSVTGGQGDTQYF
cdr3_nt: TGTGCCTGGAGTGTCACGGGGGGGCAGGGAGATACGCAGTATTTT
j_call: TRBJ2-3
d_call: TRBD2
clone_size: .
v_call: TRBV30

cdr3_aa: CASSIEQGQDSPLHF
cdr3_nt: TGTGCCAGTAGTATAGAACAGGGCCAGGATTCACCCCTCCACTTT
j_call: TRBJ1-6
d_call: .
clone_size: .
v_call: TRBV19

cdr3_aa: CASSLHSRSYEQYF
cdr3_nt: TGTGCCAGCAGCTTGCACAGCCGCTCCTACGAGCAGTACTTC
j_call: TRBJ2-7
d_call: .
clone_size: .
v_call: TRBV5-8

cdr3_aa: CASSQEGQSNTEAFF
cdr3_nt: TGCGCCAGCAGCCAAGAGGGACAGTCGAACACTGAAGCTTTCTTT
j_call: TRBJ1-1
d_call: TRBD1
clone_size: .
v_call: TRBV4-1

cdr3_aa: CASSLEPPSSYNEQFF
cdr3_nt: TGCGCCAGCAGCTTGGAGCCCCCTAGCTCCTACAATGAGCAGTTCTTC
j_call: TRBJ2-1
d_call: .
clone_size: .
v_call: TRBV5-1

cdr3_aa: CASRTSGTADTQYF
cdr3_nt: TGCGCCAGCAGGACTAGCGGGACAGCAGATACGCAGTATTTT
j_call: TRBJ2-3
d_call: TRBD2
clone_size: once
v_call: TRBV5-1

cdr3_aa: CASSIRDRGPYGYTF
cdr3_nt: TGTGCCAGCAGCATCCGGGACAGGGGTCCCTATGGCTACACCTTC
j_call: TRBJ1-2
d_call: TRBD1
clone_size: .
v_call: TRBV9

cdr3_aa: CASRTAGEQFF
cdr3_nt: TGTGCCAGCAGAACGGCAGGAGAGCAGTTCTTC
j_call: TRBJ2-1
d_call: .
clone_size: .
v_call: TRBV2

cdr3_aa: CASSRGGSETQYF
cdr3_nt: TGTGCCAGCAGCCGCGGGGGGTCAGAGACCCAGTACTTC
j_call: TRBJ2-5
d_call: TRBD2
clone_size: .
v_call: TRBV7-3

cdr3_aa: CASSAPPDRGQTQYF
cdr3_nt: TGTGCCAGCAGCGCCCCACCCGACAGGGGGCAGACCCAGTACTTC
j_call: TRBJ2-5
d_call: TRBD1
clone_size: .
v_call: TRBV9

cdr3_aa: CASSLGGQEGAFF
cdr3_nt: TGCGCCAGCAGCTTGGGAGGACAGGAGGGAGCTTTCTTT
j_call: TRBJ1-1
d_call: TRBD1
clone_size: .
v_call: TRBV5-1

cdr3_aa: CASRAGNTEAFF
cdr3_nt: TGCGCCAGCAGGGCAGGGAACACTGAAGCTTTCTTT
j_call: TRBJ1-1
d_call: .
clone_size: .
v_call: TRBV5-1

cdr3_aa: CASSPGGRQETQYF
cdr3_nt: TGTGCCAGCAGTCCAGGGGGCCGACAAGAGACCCAGTACTTC
j_call: TRBJ2-5
d_call: TRBD1
clone_size: .
v_call: TRBV27

cdr3_aa: CASGEMAGGYGNTIYF
cdr3_nt: TGTGCCAGCGGCGAAATGGCAGGGGGGTATGGAAACACCATATATTTT
j_call: TRBJ1-3
d_call: TRBD1
clone_size: .
v_call: TRBV5-6

cdr3_aa: CASSSVAGGVEQFF
cdr3_nt: TGTGCCAGCAGTTCTGTAGCGGGAGGGGTTGAGCAGTTCTTC
j_call: TRBJ2-1
d_call: TRBD2
clone_size: .
v_call: TRBV27

cdr3_aa: CARRVYTEAFF
cdr3_nt: TGTGCCAGGAGGGTTTACACTGAAGCTTTCTTT
j_call: TRBJ1-1
d_call: .
clone_size: .
v_call: TRBV6-4

cdr3_aa: CASSRQTGVAEAFF
cdr3_nt: TGTGCCAGCAGCCGACAAACAGGGGTCGCTGAAGCTTTCTTT
j_call: TRBJ1-1
d_call: TRBD1
clone_size: few
v_call: TRBV7-9

cdr3_aa: CASKGAIANTGELFF
cdr3_nt: TGTGCCAGCAAGGGGGCAATTGCGAACACCGGGGAGCTGTTTTTT
j_call: TRBJ2-2
d_call: TRBD1
clone_size: .
v_call: TRBV25-1

cdr3_aa: CASMSPGTGTYEQYF
cdr3_nt: TGTGCCAGTATGAGTCCCGGGACAGGAACCTACGAGCAGTACTTC
j_call: TRBJ2-7
d_call: TRBD1
clone_size: .
v_call: TRBV19

cdr3_aa: CASSLDGSSPDEQFF
cdr3_nt: TGTGCCAGCAGCTTAGATGGGAGTTCCCCCGATGAGCAGTTCTTC
j_call: TRBJ2-1
d_call: .
clone_size: .
v_call: TRBV7-9

cdr3_aa: CASSLEGGRSYEQYF
cdr3_nt: TGTGCCAGCAGCTTAGAAGGCGGCCGCTCCTACGAGCAGTACTTC
j_call: TRBJ2-7
d_call: .
clone_size: .
v_call: TRBV7-9

cdr3_aa: CASSVKGDPGELFF
cdr3_nt: TGTGCCAGCAGCGTAAAGGGGGACCCCGGGGAGCTGTTTTTT
j_call: TRBJ2-2
d_call: .
clone_size: once
v_call: TRBV9

cdr3_aa: CASSPLLAAGGTEAFF
cdr3_nt: TGTGCCAGCTCACCACTGCTCGCGGCCGGTGGGACTGAAGCTTTCTTT
j_call: TRBJ1-1
d_call: .
clone_size: .
v_call: TRBV18

cdr3_aa: CASSLGQVNEKLFF
cdr3_nt: TGCGCCAGCAGCTTAGGACAAGTGAATGAAAAACTGTTTTTT
j_call: TRBJ1-4
d_call: .
clone_size: .
v_call: TRBV5-1

cdr3_aa: CAWTPGTGGRSNQPQHF
cdr3_nt: TGTGCCTGGACTCCCGGGACAGGGGGCAGGAGCAATCAGCCCCAGCATTTT
j_call: TRBJ1-5
d_call: TRBD1
clone_size: .
v_call: TRBV30

cdr3_aa: CASSLADSSYNEQFF
cdr3_nt: TGCGCCAGCAGCTTGGCTGACAGCTCCTACAATGAGCAGTTCTTC
j_call: TRBJ2-1
d_call: .
clone_size: .
v_call: TRBV5-1

cdr3_aa: CASTPPGSRGGGQYF
cdr3_nt: TGTGCCAGTACCCCCCCGGGGTCCCGGGGAGGGGGGCAGTATTTT
j_call: TRBJ2-3
d_call: .
clone_size: .
v_call: TRBV6-5

cdr3_aa: CASSTLTGYTDSPLHF
cdr3_nt: TGTGCCAGCAGCACGCTGACAGGGTATACTGATTCACCCCTCCACTTT
j_call: TRBJ1-6
d_call: TRBD1
clone_size: once
v_call: TRBV5-4

cdr3_aa: CASSVGPGLAGYNEQFF
cdr3_nt: TGTGCCAGCAGCGTAGGCCCCGGACTAGCGGGATACAATGAGCAGTTCTTC
j_call: TRBJ2-1
d_call: TRBD2
clone_size: .
v_call: TRBV9

cdr3_aa: CASSIVGTYNEQFF
cdr3_nt: TGTGCCAGTAGTATAGTCGGTACCTACAATGAGCAGTTCTTC
j_call: TRBJ2-1
d_call: .
clone_size: .
v_call: TRBV19

cdr3_aa: CASSQPLGRYNSPLHF
cdr3_nt: TGTGCCAGCAGCCAACCCCTCGGGAGGTACAATTCACCCCTCCACTTT
j_call: TRBJ1-6
d_call: .
clone_size: .
v_call: TRBV16

cdr3_aa: CASSAIRGETQYF
cdr3_nt: TGTGCCAGCAGCGCAATACGGGGGGAGACCCAGTACTTC
j_call: TRBJ2-5
d_call: .
clone_size: .
v_call: TRBV7-3

cdr3_aa: CASRDPDTTYNEQFF
cdr3_nt: TGCGCCAGCAGAGATCCAGACACGACCTACAATGAGCAGTTCTTC
j_call: TRBJ2-1
d_call: .
clone_size: .
v_call: TRBV5-1

cdr3_aa: CASSLWSSSYNSPLHF
cdr3_nt: TGCGCCAGCAGCTTGTGGAGCAGCTCCTATAATTCACCCCTCCACTTT
j_call: TRBJ1-6
d_call: .
clone_size: .
v_call: TRBV5-1

cdr3_aa: CASRGGTGEGYTF
cdr3_nt: TGTGCCAGCAGGGGAGGGACCGGGGAGGGCTACACCTTC
j_call: TRBJ1-2
d_call: .
clone_size: .
v_call: TRBV2

cdr3_aa: CASSLTGSFYGYTF
cdr3_nt: TGTGCCAGCAGTTTGACAGGATCTTTCTATGGCTACACCTTC
j_call: TRBJ1-2
d_call: .
clone_size: few
v_call: TRBV28

cdr3_aa: CASSELSTEAFF
cdr3_nt: TGTGCCAGCAGTGAACTGTCCACTGAAGCTTTCTTT
j_call: TRBJ1-1
d_call: .
clone_size: .
v_call: TRBV2

cdr3_aa: CASSRTGSPQGYTF
cdr3_nt: TGTGCCAGCAGCCGAACCGGGTCCCCCCAAGGCTACACCTTC
j_call: TRBJ1-2
d_call: .
clone_size: .
v_call: TRBV5-4

cdr3_aa: CASSFPLAASGGNNEQFF
cdr3_nt: TGTGCCAGCAGCTTCCCACTCGCGGCTAGCGGGGGCAACAATGAGCAGTTCTTC
j_call: TRBJ2-1
d_call: TRBD2
clone_size: .
v_call: TRBV11-2

cdr3_aa: CASSFSDATGELFF
cdr3_nt: TGTGCCAGCAGCTTCTCTGATGCGACCGGGGAGCTGTTTTTT
j_call: TRBJ2-2
d_call: .
clone_size: once
v_call: TRBV5-5

cdr3_aa: CASSSTGQETQYF
cdr3_nt: TGTGCCAGCAGCTCGACAGGGCAAGAGACCCAGTACTTC
j_call: TRBJ2-5
d_call: TRBD1
clone_size: .
v_call: TRBV5-6